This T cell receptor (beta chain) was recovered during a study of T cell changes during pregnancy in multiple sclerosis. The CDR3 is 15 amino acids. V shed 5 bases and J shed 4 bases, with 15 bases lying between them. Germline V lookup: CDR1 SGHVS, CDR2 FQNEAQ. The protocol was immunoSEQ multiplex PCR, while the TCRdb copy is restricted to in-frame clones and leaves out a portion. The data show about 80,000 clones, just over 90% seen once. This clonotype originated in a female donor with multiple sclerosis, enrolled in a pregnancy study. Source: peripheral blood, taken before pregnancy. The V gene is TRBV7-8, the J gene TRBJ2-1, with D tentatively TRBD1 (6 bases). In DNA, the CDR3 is TGTGCCAGCAGCCCGACGGACAGCCTATACAATGAGCAGTTCTTC. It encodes CASSPTDSLYNEQFF. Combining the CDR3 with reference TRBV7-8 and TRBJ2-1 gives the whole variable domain GAGVSQSPRYKVAKRGQDVALRCDPISGHVSLFWYQQALGQGPEFLTYFQNEAQLDKSGLPSDRFFAERPEGSVSTLKIQRTQQEDSAVYLCASSPTDSLYNEQFFGPGTRLTVL.